Below, 14 T cell receptor beta chains from the same sample are listed, as sequenced in a study of long-term antiretroviral therapy in people with HIV. This was the immunoSEQ v3.0 assay at survey level. Generated by immunoSEQ multiplex PCR, the TCRdb table keeps only in-frame clones and is missing some. The table lists around 6,500 clones, around 73% of them singletons. The sample in question was unsorted PBMCs, obtained 0.2 years after starting antiretroviral therapy. These TCRs come from a middle-aged man with HIV.

This chain links TRBV7-9 with TRBJ2-7; D call uncertain. CDR1 is SEHNR, CDR2 FQNEAQ, per germline (reference sequence). V dropped 6 bases and J dropped 3 bases, with 6 bases sitting between them. The CDR3 has 11 amino acids. In DNA form, the CDR3 reads TGTGCCAGCAGACAGATCTACGAGCAGTACTTC. Protein product: CASRQIYEQYF.

This chain links TRBV4-1 with TRBJ2-7; 8 nucleotides align to TRBD2. V lost 1 base, J lost 2 bases, and 4 bases stayed unmatched. The V gene's germline CDR1 is MGHRA and CDR2 YSYEKL. CDR3 length equals 15 residues. CDR3 nucleotides: TGCGCCAGCAGCCAAGGGACGGGGGGGCCCTACGAGCAGTACTTC. Its translation is CASSQGTGGPYEQYF.

To note about this clone: This sample also contains other DNA sequences that code for the same CDR3. The gene calls are TRBV9 and TRBJ1-5; D ambiguous. The CDR3 is made up of 14 amino acids. Trimming left V 0 bases short and J 3 bases short, with 7 bases between. Germline values: CDR1 SGDLS, CDR2 YYNGEE. CDR3 protein: CASSVGGPNQPQHF. In DNA form, the CDR3 reads TGTGCCAGCAGCGTAGGAGGGCCCAATCAGCCCCAGCATTTT.

This clone was seen a single time. The rearrangement links TRBV2 to TRBJ1-1; D gene uncertain. The CDR3 totals 12 residues. The V gene lost 3 bases and the J gene lost 5 bases, with 7 bases spanning the gap. Germline V gene data show CDR1 as SNHLY and CDR2 as FYNNEI. The DNA for the CDR3 is TGTGCCAGCAGTGACTTGAGGACTGAAGCTTTCTTT. Translating it yields CASSDLRTEAFF.

This chain connects TRBV7-9 to TRBJ2-3; 8 positions agree with TRBD1. V gave up 2 bases and J gave up 4 bases; unmatched junction bases: 5. The germline gives CDR1 SEHNR, CDR2 FQNEAQ (reference sequence). This CDR3 comprises 15 residues. In DNA, the CDR3 is TGTGCCAGCAGCTTAAGGCCACAGGGGGCAGATACGCAGTATTTT. This gives the protein CASSLRPQGADTQYF.

The chain combines TRBV9 with TRBJ1-6, with TRBD1 identical over 8 bases. Germline CDR1 SGDLS, CDR2 YYNGEE. This CDR3 has 16 residues. V shed 3 bases and J 6 bases; nucleotides not matched to a gene: 8. The CDR3 DNA follows: TGTGCCAGCAGCGCCGCGTACGGACAGGGTAATTCACCCCTCCACTTT. Residues: CASSAAYGQGNSPLHF.

This chain links TRBV9 with TRBJ2-2; 10 bases agree with TRBD1. CDR1 and CDR2 (germline): SGDLS, YYNGEE. The CDR3 covers 18 residues. The junction had 16 bases not matched to a gene; V was cut back by 4 bases and J by 7 bases. CDR3 sequence reads: CASSPSIGGTGAVGELFF. The CDR3 DNA sequence: TGTGCCAGCAGCCCCTCCATCGGCGGGACAGGGGCGGTCGGGGAGCTGTTTTTT.

The J gene is TRBJ1-2, the V gene TRBV14; no clear D. Trimming cost V 0 bases and J 2 bases, with 4 bases left between them. The CDR3 spans 13 residues. Per the germline V gene, CDR1 is SGHDN and CDR2 is FVKESK. The CDR3 bases are TGTGCCAGCAGCCAAGAATTCAACTATGGCTACACCTTC. Amino acid sequence: CASSQEFNYGYTF.

The V and J genes are TRBV19 and TRBJ2-7; D not certain. Trimming stripped 3 bases from V and 5 bases from J, with 11 bases between. Germline values: CDR1 LNHDA, CDR2 SQIVND (reference sequence). The CDR3 consists of 13 residues. For the CDR3, the DNA is TGTGCCAGTAGTATTAACTGGAATCACGAGCAGTACTTC. This gives the protein CASSINWNHEQYF.

This clone was observed a few times. This sample also contains other DNA sequences that code for the same CDR3. The chain is built from TRBV19 and TRBJ1-5, with D hard to call. Germline assignment: CDR1 LNHDA and CDR2 SQIVND (reference sequence). Trimming left V 1 base short and J 1 base short, with 5 bases between. The CDR3 sequence is 14 residues long. The CDR3 reads CASSIGESNQPQHF. CDR3 nucleotides: TGTGCCAGTAGTATAGGGGAAAGCAATCAGCCCCAGCATTTT. Complete variable domain (other parts from reference TRBV19 and TRBJ1-5): DGGITQSPKYLFRKEGQNVTLSCEQNLNHDAMYWYRQDPGQGLRLIYYSQIVNDFQKGDIAEGYSVSREKKESFPLTVTSAQKNPTAFYLCASSIGESNQPQHFGDGTRLSIL.

This clone turned up a few times. This sequence joins TRBV4-1 and TRBJ2-2; D tentatively reads TRBD1 or TRBD2 (5 bases each). Trimming took 6 bases from V and 1 from J, leaving 12 bases between them. The CDR3 contains 15 residues. Germline CDR1 and CDR2: MGHRA and YSYEKL. CDR3 nucleotide sequence: TGCGCCAGCAGTCGGGTTGGGGGGAACACCGGGGAGCTGTTTTTT. Encoded protein: CASSRVGGNTGELFF.

This sequence joins TRBV9 and TRBJ2-3, with 8 bases matching TRBD2. Per germline, CDR1 SGDLS and CDR2 YYNGEE. The CDR3 runs to 15 residues. Losses at the gene ends were 1 base for V and 4 bases for J; bases not matched to a gene: 5. In DNA form, the CDR3 reads TGTGCCAGCAGCGTATTAGCGGGGCCTCCAGATACGCAGTATTTT. Translated, it gives CASSVLAGPPDTQYF.

This clone came up once. V gene TRBV18 combines with J gene TRBJ2-3; D is unclear. Germline CDR1 is KGHSH and CDR2 is LQKENI. This CDR3 contains 11 residues. The V gene lost 5 bases and the J gene lost 2 bases, with 2 bases spanning the gap. For the CDR3, the DNA is TGTGCCAGCTCAGCCACAGATACGCAGTATTTT. Amino acid sequence: CASSATDTQYF.

This clone was recorded a few times. This chain links TRBV30 with TRBJ1-1; the D gene is possibly TRBD1 (5 bases). There are 12 residues in the CDR3. In germline, CDR1 is GTSNPN, CDR2 SVGIG (reference sequence). The V gene lost 0 bases and the J gene lost 7 bases, with 9 bases spanning the gap. In DNA form, the CDR3 reads TGTGCCTGGAGTGTTGGACAAGTTGAAGCTTTCTTT. It encodes CAWSVGQVEAFF.